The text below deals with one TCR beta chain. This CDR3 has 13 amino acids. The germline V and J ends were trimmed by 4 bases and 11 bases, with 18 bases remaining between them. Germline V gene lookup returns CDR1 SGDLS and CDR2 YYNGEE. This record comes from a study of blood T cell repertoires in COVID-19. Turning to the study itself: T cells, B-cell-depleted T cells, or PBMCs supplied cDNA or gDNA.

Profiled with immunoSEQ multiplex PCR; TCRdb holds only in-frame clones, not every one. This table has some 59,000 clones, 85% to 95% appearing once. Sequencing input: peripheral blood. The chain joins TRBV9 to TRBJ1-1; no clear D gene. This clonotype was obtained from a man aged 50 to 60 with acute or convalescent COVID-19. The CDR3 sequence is CASSPGVRGSAFF. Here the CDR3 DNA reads TGTGCCAGCAGCCCTGGGGTAAGAGGGAGCGCTTTCTTT. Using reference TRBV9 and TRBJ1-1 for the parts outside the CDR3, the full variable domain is DSGVTQTPKHLITATGQRVTLRCSPRSGDLSVYWYQQSLDQGLQFLIQYYNGEERAKGNILERFSAQQFPDLHSELNLSSLELGDSALYFCASSPGVRGSAFFGQGTRLTVV.